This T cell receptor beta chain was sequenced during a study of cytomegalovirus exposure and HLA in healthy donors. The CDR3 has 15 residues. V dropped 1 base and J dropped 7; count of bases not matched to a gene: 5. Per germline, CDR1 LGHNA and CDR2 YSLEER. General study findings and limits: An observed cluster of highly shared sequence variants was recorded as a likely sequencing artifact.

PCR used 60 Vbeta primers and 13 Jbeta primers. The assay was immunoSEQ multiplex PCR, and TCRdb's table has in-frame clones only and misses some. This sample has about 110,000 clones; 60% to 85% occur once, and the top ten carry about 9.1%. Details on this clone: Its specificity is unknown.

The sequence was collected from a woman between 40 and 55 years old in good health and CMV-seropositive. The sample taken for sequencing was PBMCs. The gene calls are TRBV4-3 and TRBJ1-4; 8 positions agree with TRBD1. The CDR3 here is CASSQGQGAGEKLFF. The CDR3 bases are TGCGCCAGCAGCCAAGGGCAGGGGGCGGGTGAAAAACTGTTTTTT.